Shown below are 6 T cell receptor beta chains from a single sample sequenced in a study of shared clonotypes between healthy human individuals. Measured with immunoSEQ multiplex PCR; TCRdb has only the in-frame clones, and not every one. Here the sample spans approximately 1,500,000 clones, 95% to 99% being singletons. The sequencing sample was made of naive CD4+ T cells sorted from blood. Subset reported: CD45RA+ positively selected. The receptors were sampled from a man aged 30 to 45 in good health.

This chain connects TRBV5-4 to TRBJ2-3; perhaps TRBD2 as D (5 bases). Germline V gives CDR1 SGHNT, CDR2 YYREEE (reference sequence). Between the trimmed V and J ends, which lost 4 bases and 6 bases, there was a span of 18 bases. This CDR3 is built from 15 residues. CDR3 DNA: TGTGCCAGCAGCGCGGTATCTAGGAGGTCGGATACGCAGTATTTT. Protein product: CASSAVSRRSDTQYF.

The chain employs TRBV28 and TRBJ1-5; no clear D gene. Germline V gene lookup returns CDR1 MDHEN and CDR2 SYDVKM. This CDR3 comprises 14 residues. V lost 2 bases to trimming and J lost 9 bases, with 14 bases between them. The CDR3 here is CASSLVQAGWPQHF. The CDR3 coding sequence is TGTGCCAGCAGTTTAGTCCAGGCCGGCTGGCCCCAGCATTTT.

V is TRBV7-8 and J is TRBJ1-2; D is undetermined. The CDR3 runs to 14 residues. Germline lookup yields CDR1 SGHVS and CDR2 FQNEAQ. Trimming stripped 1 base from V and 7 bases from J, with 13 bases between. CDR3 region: CASSLVPSAFGYTF. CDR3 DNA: TGTGCCAGCAGCTTAGTCCCGTCTGCCTTTGGCTACACCTTC.

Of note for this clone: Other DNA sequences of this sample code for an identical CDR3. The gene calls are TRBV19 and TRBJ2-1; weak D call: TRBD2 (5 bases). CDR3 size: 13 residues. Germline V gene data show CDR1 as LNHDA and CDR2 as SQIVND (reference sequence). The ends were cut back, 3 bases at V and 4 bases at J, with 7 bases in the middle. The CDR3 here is CASSIGLYNEQFF. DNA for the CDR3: TGTGCCAGTAGTATCGGACTGTACAATGAGCAGTTCTTC.

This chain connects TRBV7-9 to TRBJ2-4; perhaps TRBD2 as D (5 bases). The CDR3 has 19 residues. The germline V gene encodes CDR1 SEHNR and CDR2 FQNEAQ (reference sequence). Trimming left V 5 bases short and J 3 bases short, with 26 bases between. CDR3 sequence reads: CASSVGLSALPEVKNIQYF. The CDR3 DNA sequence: TGTGCCAGCAGCGTAGGACTTTCAGCACTTCCCGAGGTCAAAAACATTCAGTACTTC.

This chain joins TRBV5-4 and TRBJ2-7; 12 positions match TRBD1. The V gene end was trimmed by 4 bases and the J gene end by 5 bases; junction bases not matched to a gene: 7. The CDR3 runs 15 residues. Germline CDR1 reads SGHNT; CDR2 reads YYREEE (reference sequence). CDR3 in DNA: TGTGCCAGCAGCCCCCGGGGACAGGGGGCCCACGAGCAGTACTTC. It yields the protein CASSPRGQGAHEQYF.